This T cell receptor beta chain was captured in a study of blood T cell repertoires in COVID-19. Study overall: Acute-phase and convalescent COVID-19 samples originated in the United States, Italy and Spain. The analysed material was cDNA or gDNA that came from T cells, B-cell-depleted T cells, or PBMCs.

Produced via immunoSEQ multiplex PCR; TCRdb's table is partial and in-frame only. The sample has approximately 200,000 clones; 70% to 85% are singletons. V shed 3 bases and J shed 5 bases, with 8 bases lying between them. The CDR3 extends over 13 amino acids. Per the germline V gene, CDR1 is KGHSH and CDR2 is LQKENI. Allocation to cohorts depended on clinical history reported by the participants. Among Cohort 3 donors, those recovered had two negative PCRs, clearance, or symptom resolution. This clone was seen a single time. The TCR originated in a man aged 55 to 70 who had recovered from COVID-19. Sequencing was carried out using PBMCs or T cells enriched from blood (not recorded which). The chain links TRBV18 to TRBJ1-5, with D possibly TRBD1 on 6 matching bases. CDR3 DNA: TGTGCCAGCTCACCCAACAGGGATCAGCCCCAGCATTTT. It specifies CASSPNRDQPQHF.